This TCR beta chain was documented in a study of blood T cell repertoires in COVID-19. As for the study in general: Cohort 3 donors were reported recovered after two negative PCRs, clearance, or symptom resolution. The origin of the acute and convalescent COVID-19 samples was the United States, Italy and Spain.

The ends lost 5 bases at V and 7 bases at J; junction bases unmatched: 6. CDR3 size: 15 residues. Per germline, CDR1 SGHVS and CDR2 FNYEAQ. Libraries were prepared by immunoSEQ multiplex PCR; TCRdb keeps only in-frame clonotypes and omits some of them. The profile covers about 210,000 clones, with roughly 87% appearing a single time and 7% to 8.5% taken by the ten largest. The participants were between roughly 18 and 100 years old and came from some 23 US areas. The origin of this receptor is a man aged 30 to 39 in a cohort exposed to, infected with or recovered from COVID-19 (not recorded which). Sample: PBMCs or T cells enriched from blood (not recorded which). This chain links TRBV7-6 with TRBJ2-1; 12 bases line up with TRBD2. The CDR3: CASSKLAGGKNEQFF. As DNA, the CDR3 is TGTGCCAGCAGCAAACTAGCGGGAGGCAAAAATGAGCAGTTCTTC. Supplemented by reference TRBV7-6 and TRBJ2-1, the full variable domain reads GAGVSQSPRYKVTKRGQDVALRCDPISGHVSLYWYRQALGQGPEFLTYFNYEAQQDKSGLPNDRFSAERPEGSISTLTIQRTEQRDSAMYRCASSKLAGGKNEQFFGPGTRLTVL.